The 25 T cell receptor beta chains below all came from one sample that was sequenced in a study of beta chain features in type 1 diabetes. Every bit of the isolated RNA underwent reverse transcription, so sequencing read expressed TCRB transcripts. TCRdb's table, derived via immunoSEQ multiplex PCR, lists solely in-frame clones and lacks some. The repertoire holds about 390,000 clones, with around a tenth as singletons. For these receptors, no antigen is known. Broader study findings: The study found moderately but significantly shorter TCRB CDR3s in all four CD4+ subsets of Type 1 diabetes patients.

Specimen: central memory CD4+ T cells from blood. These receptors came from a man aged 25 to 45 with type 1 diabetes.

In its sample, this clone was seen many times. The chain employs TRBV29-1 and TRBJ1-2; D is undetermined. This CDR3 is 12 amino acids long. The V and J ends lost 4 bases and 2 bases respectively, with 8 bases between them. Germline V CDR1 and CDR2: SQVTM, ANQGSEA. As DNA, the CDR3 is TGCAGCGTTGGCAGAACAAACTATGGCTACACCTTC. It specifies CSVGRTNYGYTF.

The sample holds a few counts of this clone. The V and J genes are TRBV7-8 and TRBJ2-1, with TRBD2 matching over 7 bases. J lost 4 bases, V lost 6 bases, and 15 bases had no gene match. The V gene's germline CDR1 is SGHVS and CDR2 FQNEAQ. The CDR3 has 17 amino acids. CDR3 region: CASSLGGAGSAYNEQFF. CDR3 bases: TGTGCCAGCAGTCTCGGCGGAGCGGGATCTGCTTACAATGAGCAGTTCTTC.

This clone occurred a few times. This CDR3 reads CASSLVGGAVSSEAFF. In DNA form, the CDR3 reads TGTGCCAGCAGTTTGGTAGGGGGCGCGGTATCTTCTGAAGCTTTCTTT. The chain carries TRBV28 and TRBJ1-1; the match to TRBD1 covers 7 bases. Trimming removed 3 bases from V and 6 bases from J; junction bases left unmatched: 13. The CDR3 is made up of 16 amino acids. CDR1 and CDR2 from the germline V gene are MDHEN and SYDVKM.

Details on this clone: The same CDR3 also results from other DNA sequences found in this sample. The genes are TRBV4-3 and TRBJ2-1; tentatively, D is TRBD1 or TRBD2 (6 bases each). The germline V gene encodes CDR1 LGHNA and CDR2 YSLEER. V lost 6 bases to trimming and J lost 2 bases, with 23 bases between them. The CDR3 is 18 amino acids. The CDR3 loop reads CASSPEIEGGWTYNEQFF. The CDR3 DNA reads as TGCGCCAGCAGTCCAGAAATCGAGGGGGGTTGGACCTACAATGAGCAGTTCTTC.

In this sample, this clone turned up a few times. The CDR3 nucleotides read TGCGCCAGCAGCCAAGGGGGTCCCGGGACGGACCCCTACAATGAGCAGTTCTTC. This gives the protein CASSQGGPGTDPYNEQFF. V gene TRBV4-1 combines with J gene TRBJ2-1; possibly TRBD1 or TRBD2 for D (5 bases each). Germline V CDR1 and CDR2: MGHRA, YSYEKL. The CDR3 consists of 18 residues. Trimming took 1 base from V and 2 from J, leaving 18 bases between them.

The chain is built from TRBV7-6 and TRBJ2-2; TRBD2 aligns across 10 bases. The germline CDR1 and CDR2 sequences are SGHVS and FNYEAQ. This CDR3 region has 17 residues. Losses at the gene ends were 1 base for V and 7 bases for J; bases not matched to a gene: 9. The CDR3 coding sequence is TGTGCCAGCAGCTTAGTAATAGCGGGAGGACTGAACGGGGAGCTGTTTTTT. It yields the protein CASSLVIAGGLNGELFF.

J is TRBJ2-1 and V is TRBV19, with TRBD1 as a possible D gene (6 bases). In germline, CDR1 is LNHDA, CDR2 SQIVND (reference sequence). The CDR3 length is 15 residues. V was trimmed by 0 bases and J by 4 bases, leaving 10 bases between them. CDR3 sequence (DNA): TGTGCCAGTAGTATAGACGGACAGACATACAATGAGCAGTTCTTC. Protein: CASSIDGQTYNEQFF.

V usage is TRBV28 and J usage is TRBJ1-2; D call uncertain. V was cut by 5 bases and J by 7 bases, with 11 bases left in between. This CDR3 has 12 amino acids. Germline V gives CDR1 MDHEN, CDR2 SYDVKM. The CDR3 DNA is TGTGCCAGCAGTGGACGTCCCAGTGGCTACACCTTC. This gives the protein CASSGRPSGYTF.

CDR3 region: CASSWTVSNQPQHF. CDR3 DNA: TGTGCCAGCAGCTGGACGGTGAGCAATCAGCCCCAGCATTTT. The chain is built from TRBV7-9 and TRBJ1-5; the D is unclear. V lost 4 bases and J lost 1, with 8 bases in between. The CDR3 loop spans 14 amino acids. Germline lookup yields CDR1 SEHNR and CDR2 FQNEAQ (reference sequence).

The CDR3, as DNA: TGTGCCAGCAGCTTCCTCGACACCGGGGAGCTGTTTTTT. Encoded protein: CASSFLDTGELFF. The rearrangement links TRBV11-2 to TRBJ2-2; D gene ambiguous. This CDR3 comprises 13 residues. Trimming left V 3 bases short and J 3 bases short, with 5 bases between. The V gene's germline CDR1 is SGHAT and CDR2 FQNNGV. The entire variable domain, with the rest obtained from reference TRBV11-2 and TRBJ2-2, is as follows: EAGVAQSPRYKIIEKRQSVAFWCNPISGHATLYWYQQILGQGPKLLIQFQNNGVVDDSQLPKDRFSAERLKGVDSTLKIQPAKLEDSAVYLCASSFLDTGELFFGEGSRLTVL.

This clone was detected a few times. The J gene is TRBJ2-5, the V gene TRBV7-8; D tentatively fits TRBD1 or TRBD2 (5 bases each). V gave up 6 bases and J gave up 5 bases, with 22 bases separating them. CDR1 and CDR2 from the germline V gene are SGHVS and FQNEAQ. CDR3 length: 16 residues. The CDR3 region is CASRSRAPGRPETQYF. For the CDR3, the DNA is TGTGCCAGCAGGTCGAGGGCACCAGGGCGCCCTGAGACCCAGTACTTC.

This clone was observed a few times. The rearrangement links TRBV28 to TRBJ1-5; 7 nucleotides match TRBD1. Germline V gene sequence: CDR1 MDHEN, CDR2 SYDVKM. The J segment lost 0 bases and the V segment lost 2 bases, leaving 7 bases of the junction unmatched. The CDR3 sequence is 17 residues long. CDR3: CASSLDQGVDSNQPQHF. DNA for the CDR3: TGTGCCAGCAGTTTAGACCAGGGGGTGGATAGCAATCAGCCCCAGCATTTT. Using reference TRBV28 and TRBJ1-5 for the parts outside the CDR3, the full variable domain is DVKVTQSSRYLVKRTGEKVFLECVQDMDHENMFWYRQDPGLGLRLIYFSYDVKMKEKGDIPEGYSVSREKKERFSLILESASTNQTSMYLCASSLDQGVDSNQPQHFGDGTRLSIL.

This clone was seen a handful of times. V gene TRBV7-9 combines with J gene TRBJ1-4; a possible D gene is TRBD1 (5 bases). The V gene's germline CDR1 is SEHNR and CDR2 FQNEAQ (reference sequence). V dropped 5 bases and J dropped 4 bases, with 14 bases sitting between them. The CDR3 contains 15 residues. The CDR3 region is CASSADDSFNEKLFF. The CDR3 DNA is TGTGCCAGCAGCGCCGATGACAGTTTTAATGAAAAACTGTTTTTT.

This clone was seen only a few times. The chain links TRBV27 to TRBJ1-2; no clear D gene. Germline V lookup: CDR1 MNHEY, CDR2 SMNVEV (reference sequence). The V gene lost 2 bases and the J gene lost 7 bases, with 11 bases spanning the gap. This CDR3 spans 13 amino acids. CDR3 in DNA: TGTGCCAGCAGTTTAACCCGCGGGGTTGGCTACACCTTC. Protein sequence: CASSLTRGVGYTF.

This clone was picked up a small number of times. V is TRBV6-1 and J is TRBJ1-5, with 10 bases identical to TRBD1. This CDR3 has 13 amino acids. J lost 6 bases, V lost 10 bases, and 6 bases had no gene match. Germline loops: CDR1 MNHNS, CDR2 SASEGT. CDR3 amino acids: CATAGQGFQPQHF. In DNA form, the CDR3 reads TGTGCCACCGCGGGACAGGGGTTTCAGCCCCAGCATTTT.

This clone has only a few counts. This chain uses TRBV15 with TRBJ2-7; weak D call: TRBD2 (5 bases). In germline, CDR1 is LNHNV, CDR2 YYDKDF (reference sequence). The CDR3 loop spans 12 amino acids. V was shortened by 2 bases and J by 6 bases, with 8 bases between the two germline ends. CDR3 amino acids: CATSRPRAEQYF. The CDR3, as DNA: TGTGCCACCAGCAGACCGAGGGCCGAGCAGTACTTC.

This clone occurred a few times. The J gene is TRBJ2-3, the V gene TRBV5-6; possibly TRBD1 or TRBD2 for D (5 bases each). Germline V gives CDR1 SGHDT, CDR2 YYEEEE. V lost 4 bases and J 1 base, leaving 16 bases between the germline ends. The CDR3 spans 16 residues. This chain's CDR3 is CASSGDGGGRTDTQYF. DNA of the CDR3: TGTGCCAGCAGCGGGGACGGTGGAGGACGCACAGATACGCAGTATTTT.

This clone has more than one count but fewer than ten. V usage is TRBV29-1 and J usage is TRBJ2-5, with D possibly matching TRBD2 (5 bases). Gene TRBJ2-7 matches the end of the DNA better, so the J call may be wrong. Per germline, CDR1 SQVTM and CDR2 ANQGSEA. The CDR3 runs to 15 residues. The CDR3, as DNA: TGCAGCGTTACGGTGGCCGGGGATAATACCTACGAGCAGTACTTC. Amino acid sequence: CSVTVAGDNTYEQYF.

This clone was found a few times. V and J are TRBV10-3 and TRBJ1-5; D remains unclear. V was clipped by 6 bases and J by 0 bases, with 9 bases between them. The CDR3 runs to 14 residues. Germline V lookup: CDR1 ENHRY, CDR2 SYGVKD. The CDR3 DNA reads TGTGCCATCAGAGGAGGAGATAGCAATCAGCCCCAGCATTTT. Translation gives CAIRGGDSNQPQHF.

The genes are TRBV7-9 and TRBJ2-1; TRBD1 or TRBD2 may be the D gene (5 bases each). This CDR3 region has 15 residues. Germline CDR1 is SEHNR and CDR2 is FQNEAQ (reference sequence). V was shortened by 7 bases and J by 6 bases, with 19 bases between the two germline ends. The DNA for the CDR3 is TGTGCCAGCATCCGGTCTGGGGGAATCGTCAATGAGCAGTTCTTC. Protein sequence: CASIRSGGIVNEQFF.

The chain couples TRBV4-2 to TRBJ2-5, with D perhaps matching TRBD2 (6 bases). Trimming took 5 bases from V and 5 from J, leaving 21 bases between them. The CDR3 is 16 amino acids. The germline V gene encodes CDR1 LGHNA and CDR2 YNFKEQ. CDR3 DNA sequence: TGTGCCAGCAGCACCGGGGGTGAACTGAGAGGGGAGACCCAGTACTTC. This translates into CASSTGGELRGETQYF.

The chain carries TRBV7-9 and TRBJ2-1; D is unresolved. Between the trimmed V and J ends, which lost 5 bases and 3 bases, there was a span of 11 bases. In germline, CDR1 is SEHNR, CDR2 FQNEAQ (reference sequence). This CDR3 comprises 14 residues. The CDR3 protein is CASSPGLGYNEQFF. The DNA for the CDR3 is TGTGCCAGCAGCCCTGGCTTAGGCTACAATGAGCAGTTCTTC.

This clone was seen a handful of times. The chain is built from TRBV27 and TRBJ1-5; the D gene is possibly TRBD1 (5 bases). V lost 2 bases to trimming and J lost 6 bases, with 11 bases between them. Looked up from germline, CDR1 is MNHEY and CDR2 is SMNVEV (reference sequence). The CDR3 covers 14 residues. CDR3 DNA sequence: TGTGCCAGCAGTTTAGTAGGGGTAGGTCAGCCCCAGCATTTT. Its protein product is CASSLVGVGQPQHF.

The V gene is TRBV7-9, the J gene TRBJ1-1; D remains unclear. With 1 base removed from V and 1 base from J, the gap between germline ends came to 7 bases. CDR1 is SEHNR, CDR2 FQNEAQ, per germline (reference sequence). The CDR3 is made up of 14 amino acids. The CDR3 loop reads CASSLGLANTEAFF. The CDR3 coding sequence is TGTGCCAGCAGCTTAGGACTGGCGAACACTGAAGCTTTCTTT.

The rearrangement uses TRBV21-1 and TRBJ1-4; the DNA was not compared with TRBD1, the D call given in the table. TRBV21-1 is labeled a pseudogene. This CDR3 spans 15 amino acids. The CDR3 loop is CASSQPGQINERLFF. The CDR3 DNA follows: TGTGCCAGCAGTCAGCCGGGACAGATTAATGAAAGACTGTTTTTT.